The present T cell receptor (beta chain) was sequenced within a study of CD8 T cells in Susac syndrome. Study results and caveats: In its TCR sequencing and HLA analysis, the study acknowledged that the number of individuals was relatively small.

V was pared by 3 bases and J by 7 bases, with 15 bases between. The CDR3 has 14 amino acids. In the case of this clonotype: No antigen is known for it.

From blood CD8+ and CD4+ T cells, the TCR beta chain was sequenced. Random hexamers were used to reverse transcribe an amount of roughly 0.5 to 1 ug RNA. A multiplex approach, immunoSEQ multiplex PCR, amplified TCR beta CDR3 across 54 Vbeta and 13 Jbeta. TCRdb passed the immunoSEQ multiplex PCR reads through MiXCR, listing each CDR3 protein once. The top ten hold approximately 0.15% of the sample, which has 100,000 to 150,000 distinct CDR3 sequences, over 95% seen once. This TCR was recovered from a human donor with Susac syndrome. The chain has TRBV12-3 or TRBV12-4 and TRBJ2-5, with D perhaps given as TRBD1 or TRBD2 (5 bases each). Sequencing was carried out using CD4+ T cells from PBMCs. The DNA of the CDR3 is TGTGCCAGCAGTTTTGGGGGTGCTGCCGGGACCCAGTACTTC. Translation: CASSFGGAAGTQYF.